Shown below are 7 T cell receptor beta chains from a single sample sequenced in a study of T cells in Graves' hyperthyroidism and ophthalmopathy. The source material, RNA transcripts, was used to amplify TCR beta CDR3 regions. Researchers ran a first-round RT-PCR on the TCR CDR3 using the HTBI primer set. TCRdb ran MiXCR on the multiplex PCR reads and lists one entry per CDR3 protein. The table has 500,000 to 650,000 distinct CDR3 sequences, around 15% seen once. The material sequenced was blood. The receptors come from a woman between 40 and 50 years old with Graves' hyperthyroidism.

The V and J genes are TRBV28 and TRBJ1-5; D unclear. Germline V gene data show CDR1 as MDHEN and CDR2 as SYDVKM. The CDR3 is made up of 14 amino acids. The ends were cut back, 2 bases at V and 0 bases at J, with 5 bases in the middle. This CDR3 is CASSLTDSNQPQHF. The CDR3 nucleotides read TGTGCCAGCAGTTTAACGGATAGCAATCAGCCCCAGCATTTT. The full variable domain, rest sourced from reference TRBV28 and TRBJ1-5, is DVKVTQSSRYLVKRTGEKVFLECVQDMDHENMFWYRQDPGLGLRLIYFSYDVKMKEKGDIPEGYSVSREKKERFSLILESASTNQTSMYLCASSLTDSNQPQHFGDGTRLSIL.

This clonotype was detected a few times. CDR3 loop: CATSDTRGSQETQYF. CDR3 nucleotide sequence: TGTGCCACCAGTGATACCCGGGGCTCCCAAGAGACCCAGTACTTC. The chain links TRBV24-1 to TRBJ2-5, with D perhaps given as TRBD1 or TRBD2 (5 bases each). Per the germline V gene, CDR1 is KGHDR and CDR2 is SFDVKD. The CDR3 spans 15 residues. V was trimmed by 3 bases and J by 1 base, leaving 11 bases between them.

This clonotype was detected many times. The chain employs TRBV6-1 and TRBJ2-5, with 8 bases matching TRBD1. The germline CDR1 and CDR2 sequences are MNHNS and SASEGT. V lost 6 bases, J lost 5 bases, and 5 bases stayed unmatched. The CDR3 contains 13 residues. The DNA of the CDR3 is TGTGCCAGCAGCGGAAGGACAGGGGAGACCCAGTACTTC. Amino acids: CASSGRTGETQYF.

In its sample, this clonotype was seen many times. This chain connects TRBV28 to TRBJ1-2; 9 bases match TRBD1. CDR1 and CDR2 from the germline V gene are MDHEN and SYDVKM. Trimming took 3 bases from V and 0 from J; bases not matched to a gene: 5. CDR3 length: 16 residues. The CDR3 nucleotides are TGTGCCAGCAGTTTGGGGACAGGGATTGCTAACTATGGCTACACCTTC. It is translated as CASSLGTGIANYGYTF.

There are many counts of this clonotype. The chain carries TRBV6-5 and TRBJ2-4; a weak D match, TRBD1 (6 bases). The CDR3 sequence is 20 residues long. V was clipped by 0 bases and J by 1 base, with 22 bases between them. Germline assignment: CDR1 MNHEY and CDR2 SVGAGI. The CDR3 coding sequence is TGTGCCAGCAGTTACTCGCCCCTAGTAACAGGGCGGGTGGCCAAAAACATTCAGTACTTC. Amino acids: CASSYSPLVTGRVAKNIQYF.

Only a few counts were recorded for this clonotype. The rearrangement uses TRBV29-1 and TRBJ1-1; no firm D call. Germline-derived CDR1 and CDR2 are SQVTM and ANQGSEA. This CDR3 spans 15 amino acids. The V end lost 1 base, the J end lost 1 base, and 13 bases lay between the germline ends. Here the CDR3 reads CSVEGWGGENTEAFF. The CDR3 region has the DNA TGCAGCGTTGAAGGTTGGGGTGGCGAGAACACTGAAGCTTTCTTT. Combining the CDR3 with reference TRBV29-1 and TRBJ1-1 gives the whole variable domain SAVISQKPSRDICQRGTSLTIQCQVDSQVTMMFWYRQQPGQSLTLIATANQGSEATYESGFVIDKFPISRPNLTFSTLTVSNMSPEDSSIYLCSVEGWGGENTEAFFGQGTRLTVV.

This clonotype was found many times. The rearrangement uses TRBV20-1 and TRBJ2-3, with TRBD2 identical over 11 bases. Trimming cost V 0 bases and J 0 bases; bases outside gene matches: 5. The germline gives CDR1 DFQATT, CDR2 SNEGSKA (reference sequence). CDR3 length equals 17 residues. The CDR3 bases are TGCAGTGCTAGAGATTGGACTAGCGGGCCTAGCACAGATACGCAGTATTTT. Protein: CSARDWTSGPSTDTQYF.